These T cell receptor beta chains were read from a single sample in a study of cytomegalovirus exposure and HLA in healthy donors. Measured with immunoSEQ multiplex PCR; TCRdb has only the in-frame clones, and not every one. The data contain about 150,000 clones, around 10% of them singletons. The specimen was PBMCs. These receptors came from a male donor in good health and CMV-seronegative. The CDR3 runs from the conserved cysteine through the conserved F or W. Each record gives: CDR3 length, clone size, V gene, J gene, D gene, CDR3 DNA, CDR3 protein. D genes are given only for firm matches. A clone size is listed for some rows: how often the clone was seen (once, few, many), or a class if it is expanded.

>13|.|TRBV6-5|TRBJ1-1|TRBD1
TGTGCCACCGGACAGGGGGTGGGCACTGAAGCTTTCTTT
CATGQGVGTEAFF
>15|few|TRBV19|TRBJ2-7|.
TGTGCCAGTAGTATGGACAACGGCGGGGCGTTCGAGCAGTACTTC
CASSMDNGGAFEQYF
>16|.|TRBV19|TRBJ1-2|TRBD1
TGTGCCAGTAGTACGAACCTCGAGACAGGGACACGTGGCTACACCTTC
CASSTNLETGTRGYTF
>14|.|TRBV10-3|TRBJ2-7|.
TGTGCCATCAGTGACTTGAAAGGGGCCTACGAGCAGTACTTC
CAISDLKGAYEQYF
>16|.|TRBV21-1|TRBJ1-6|.
TGTGCCAGCAGCAAAGGGAGGACAGGGGAGAATTCACCCCTCCACTTT
CASSKGRTGENSPLHF
>15|.|TRBV5-5|TRBJ1-4|TRBD1
TGTGCCAGCAGCCGCTACAGGGGACAAAGTGAAAAACTGTTTTTT
CASSRYRGQSEKLFF
>14|.|TRBV7-7|TRBJ2-1|.
TGTGCTAGCAGCTTAGCGAACAGCAACAATGAGCAGTTCTTC
CASSLANSNNEQFF
>15|.|TRBV11-2|TRBJ2-7|TRBD2
TGTGCCAGCAGCCGGGGGACTAGCGGGGCCTACGAGCAGTACTTC
CASSRGTSGAYEQYF
>15|few|TRBV5-4|TRBJ2-1|TRBD2
TGTGCCAGCAGCTTTATCGAGGGCGGGAGGGCCGGGCAGTTCTTC
CASSFIEGGRAGQFF
>14|few|TRBV5-1|TRBJ2-7|TRBD1
TGCGCCAGCAGCTTGAGACAGGGGGCTTACGAGCAGTACTTC
CASSLRQGAYEQYF
>17|.|TRBV19|TRBJ2-2|.
TGTGCCAGTAGTCCCAACGAACGGGTCCGGGACACCGGGGAGCTGTTTTTT
CASSPNERVRDTGELFF
>13|.|TRBV19|TRBJ2-7|.
TGTGCCAGTAGTCCGGACAATGTGGACGAGCAGTACTTC
CASSPDNVDEQYF
>10|few|TRBV7-2|TRBJ1-2|TRBD1
TGTGCCAGCAGCTCGGGACAGCCAATCTTC
CASSSGQPIF
>16|.|TRBV28|TRBJ1-2|.
TGTGCCAGCAGTCTCCCCCAGGGGTCGGGTCGTGCTGGCTACACCTTC
CASSLPQGSGRAGYTF
>12|few|TRBV5-1|TRBJ2-7|.
TGCGCCTGCCGACAGGACTCCTACGAGCAGTACTTC
CACRQDSYEQYF
>15|few|TRBV10-3|TRBJ1-1|.
TGTGCCATCAGTGATTCGAGCACAGGATCCACTGAAGCTTTCTTT
CAISDSSTGSTEAFF
>16|.|TRBV7-9|TRBJ2-7|.
TGTGCCAGCTCAGACGGGGGAAATAGTGTTTCCTACGAGCAGTACTTC
CASSDGGNSVSYEQYF
>14|.|TRBV7-2|TRBJ1-3|.
TGTGCCAGCAGTTCGACAGTGGGTGGAAACACCATATATTTT
CASSSTVGGNTIYF
>14|few|TRBV28|TRBJ1-4|.
TGTGCCAGCGGGTCCTCAGGGAGGGGTGAAAAACTGTTTTTT
CASGSSGRGEKLFF
>14|few|TRBV28|TRBJ2-2|.
TGTGCCAGCAGACTTACAGGGTACACCGGGGAGCTGTTTTTT
CASRLTGYTGELFF
>14|.|TRBV6-4|TRBJ2-7|.
TGTGCCAGCAGTGTCGCAGGAGGGGTGTACGAGCAGTACTTC
CASSVAGGVYEQYF
>11|few|TRBV19|TRBJ1-2|.
TGTGCCAGTAGCAACAGATATGGCTACACCTTC
CASSNRYGYTF
>13|few|TRBV11-2|TRBJ2-7|TRBD1
TGTGCCAGCAGCTGGGACAGGTCCTACGAGCAGTACTTC
CASSWDRSYEQYF
>14|few|TRBV7-3|TRBJ1-1|.
TGTGCCAGCAGCCCAGGGTTGCTGAACACTGAAGCTTTCTTT
CASSPGLLNTEAFF
>12|few|TRBV6-6|TRBJ2-1|TRBD1
TGTGCCAGCAGTTACTCCGGGACAGGGGGGTTCTTC
CASSYSGTGGFF
>15|few|TRBV6-5|TRBJ1-3|.
TGTGCCAGCAGCCCCGCGGGGGGGGCGGGAAACACCATATATTTT
CASSPAGGAGNTIYF
>14|few|TRBV2|TRBJ1-4|TRBD1
TGTGCCAGCAGTAAACAGGGGGCGAACGAAAAACTGTTTTTT
CASSKQGANEKLFF
>16|few|TRBV7-9|TRBJ1-4|.
TGTGCCAGCAGCTTATTGGGGCAGACAACTAATGAAAAACTGTTTTTT
CASSLLGQTTNEKLFF
>15|.|TRBV7-2|TRBJ2-1|TRBD2
TGTGCCAGCAGCTTTGGACTAGCGCCCTACAATGAGCAGTTCTTC
CASSFGLAPYNEQFF
>15|few|TRBV7-9|TRBJ1-2|.
TGTGCCAGCAGCCTCGGGACACAACTTGGTTATGGCTACACCTTC
CASSLGTQLGYGYTF